The 21 T cell receptor beta chains given below trace back to one sample, sequenced in a study of T-cell reconstitution after alpha-beta-depleted transplantation in children. Unique molecular identifiers were incorporated into the prepared TCRbeta library. MiXCR, run by TCRdb on the PCR reads, gives a single entry per CDR3 protein. The sample lists about 150,000 distinct CDR3 sequences, around 10% seen once, with around 14% in the top ten. The source was PBMCs, collected before TCRalphabeta/CD19-depleted stem cell transplant. The receptors stem from a boy aged 2-9 years with acute myeloid leukemia, due to receive a stem cell transplant.

This clonotype was seen at least ten times. The chain carries TRBV12-3 or TRBV12-4 and TRBJ2-1, with 15 bases that match TRBD2. This CDR3 is 21 amino acids long. Trimming at V came to 2 bases and at J to 4 bases, leaving 15 bases not matched to a gene. The CDR3 DNA is TGTGCCAGCAGTTTACGGTATCGCGGACTAGCGGGAGGGAAGGGTTACAATGAGCAGTTCTTC. This encodes CASSLRYRGLAGGKGYNEQFF.

This clonotype was counted ten times or more. The V and J genes are TRBV12-3 or TRBV12-4 and TRBJ2-7; TRBD2 might be the D (5 bases). Trimming took off 6 bases at V and 3 bases at J, with 15 bases between the two ends. The CDR3 has 14 amino acids. CDR3 coding DNA: TGTGCCAGCAGCACCGGGATCGAGGACTACGAGCAGTACTTC. It translates to CASSTGIEDYEQYF.

In this sample, this clonotype turned up many times. The chain employs TRBV6-1 and TRBJ2-1; a weak D match, TRBD2 (6 bases). The CDR3 has 17 amino acids. The germline gives CDR1 MNHNS, CDR2 SASEGT. The V end lost 6 bases, the J end lost 3 bases, and 21 bases lay between the germline ends. The CDR3 protein is CASSSRPGLPGYNEQFF. The CDR3 bases are TGTGCCAGCAGCTCGCGACCGGGACTCCCAGGCTACAATGAGCAGTTCTTC.

This clonotype was seen at least ten times. The chain is built from TRBV7-6 and TRBJ1-6; D gene ambiguous. The CDR3 consists of 15 residues. Germline assignment: CDR1 SGHVS and CDR2 FNYEAQ. V lost 2 bases and J 10 bases, leaving 15 bases between the germline ends. CDR3 nucleotide sequence: TGTGCCAGCAGCTTAAGCGGTACCAGGTTCTCACCCCTCCACTTT. This codes for CASSLSGTRFSPLHF.

This clonotype was recorded a few times. The chain recombines TRBV25-1 with TRBJ2-3; D not resolved. The CDR3 consists of 15 residues. Trimming stripped 2 bases from V and 7 bases from J, with 16 bases between. CDR1 is MGHDK, CDR2 SYGVNS, per germline. The chain's CDR3 is CASSEGIATRHTQYF. The CDR3 DNA reads TGTGCCAGCAGTGAAGGTATCGCTACGAGACATACGCAGTATTTT.

This clonotype was detected many times. CDR3 sequence (DNA): TGCAGTGCCCCGCCGCAGGGGAACACTGAAGCTTTCTTT. This gives the protein CSAPPQGNTEAFF. The genes are TRBV20-1 and TRBJ1-1; possible D gene TRBD1, 5 bases. The CDR3 has 13 amino acids. V was shortened by 6 bases and J by 1 base, with 12 bases between the two germline ends. Germline V lookup: CDR1 DFQATT, CDR2 SNEGSKA (reference sequence).

This clonotype was observed many times. J is TRBJ2-7 and V is TRBV4-1, with 7 bases aligning to TRBD2. The V gene end was trimmed by 1 base and the J gene end by 2 bases; junction bases not matched to a gene: 5. This CDR3 contains 15 residues. CDR1 and CDR2 (germline): MGHRA, YSYEKL. The CDR3 loop reads CASSQVRAGAYEQYF. The CDR3 coding sequence is TGCGCCAGCAGCCAAGTGAGGGCGGGAGCCTACGAGCAGTACTTC.

This clonotype was detected ten times or more. The chain is built from TRBV27 and TRBJ1-5; D unclear. The V gene's germline CDR1 is MNHEY and CDR2 SMNVEV (reference sequence). The CDR3 is 15 amino acids. Trimming took off 3 bases at V and 2 bases at J, with 11 bases between the two ends. CDR3 coding DNA: TGTGCCAGCAGTTTCTCCGGGAATCGCAATCAGCCCCAGCATTTT. It translates to CASSFSGNRNQPQHF.

In this sample, this clonotype turned up many times. The V and J genes are TRBV10-3 and TRBJ2-7, with a weak D call TRBD1 (6 bases). Deletions cut 3 bases from V and 6 bases from J, with 18 bases between. The germline CDR1 and CDR2 sequences are ENHRY and SYGVKD. CDR3 length: 15 amino acids. The CDR3 nucleotides are TGTGCCATCAGTGAACGTACAGGGTCAGAGCGCGAGCAGTACTTC. It translates to CAISERTGSEREQYF.

Ten or more counts support this clonotype. The chain has TRBV11-2 and TRBJ1-1; 7 positions match TRBD1. V shed 6 bases, J shed 0 bases, and the junction held 10 bases outside the gene matches. The CDR3 sequence is 16 residues long. Per the germline V gene, CDR1 is SGHAT and CDR2 is FQNNGV. Here the CDR3 DNA reads TGTGCCAGCAGAGACAGGGTACGCCTTTTGAACACTGAAGCTTTCTTT. Translated, it gives CASRDRVRLLNTEAFF.

At least ten counts were recorded for this clonotype. V is TRBV20-1 and J is TRBJ2-1; 13 nucleotides match TRBD2. Per germline, CDR1 DFQATT and CDR2 SNEGSKA (reference sequence). The ends lost 1 base at V and 9 bases at J; junction bases unmatched: 3. The CDR3 loop spans 14 amino acids. The CDR3 sequence: CSARVGLAGAEQFF. For the CDR3, the DNA is TGCAGTGCTAGAGTAGGACTAGCGGGAGCTGAGCAGTTCTTC.

With regard to this clonotype: The junction departs from the called germline gene at one end, perhaps through a read error. This rearrangement joins TRBV7-2 to TRBJ2-3; D is perhaps TRBD2 (5 bases). The CDR3 is made up of 13 amino acids. The germline V gene has CDR1 SGHTA and CDR2 FQGNSA. This CDR3 reads CASGYGLFNTQYF. In DNA form, the CDR3 reads TGCGCCAGCGGCTACGGGCTATTCAATACGCAGTATTTT. Complete variable domain (other parts from reference TRBV7-2 and TRBJ2-3): GAGVSQSPSNKVTEKGKDVELRCDPISGHTALYWYRQSLGQGLEFLIYFQGNSAPDKSGLPSDRFSAERTGGSVSTLTIQRTQQEDSAVYLCASGYGLFNTQYFGPGTRLTVL.

This clonotype was picked up many times. This sequence joins TRBV7-9 and TRBJ1-2; D is ambiguous. V was pared by 5 bases and J by 8 bases, with 12 bases between. The germline V gene encodes CDR1 SEHNR and CDR2 FQNEAQ (reference sequence). The CDR3 sequence is 12 residues long. Here the CDR3 reads CASSRAMPGYTF. The CDR3 DNA reads as TGTGCCAGCAGCCGGGCAATGCCCGGCTACACCTTC.

This clonotype was counted many times. The rearrangement uses TRBV5-1 and TRBJ2-3; 10 positions match TRBD2. The length of the CDR3 is 15 residues. After removal of 3 bases from V and 7 bases from J, the junction contained 8 bases not matched to a gene. Looked up from germline, CDR1 is SGHRS and CDR2 is YFSETQ. CDR3 sequence reads: CASSSSGGPTNTQYF. The CDR3 DNA is TGCGCCAGCAGCTCTAGCGGGGGCCCCACTAATACGCAGTATTTT. Full variable domain (missing parts from reference TRBV5-1 and TRBJ2-3): KAGVTQTPRYLIKTRGQQVTLSCSPISGHRSVSWYQQTPGQGLQFLFEYFSETQRNKGNFPGRFSGRQFSNSRSEMNVSTLELGDSALYLCASSSSGGPTNTQYFGPGTRLTVL.

Concerning this clonotype: A much larger clone differs from this one at a single base, so this may be a read error. The chain couples TRBV20-1 to TRBJ2-7; 8 nucleotides agree with TRBD2. Germline lookup yields CDR1 DFQATT and CDR2 SNEGSKA (reference sequence). This CDR3 is built from 17 residues. CDR3 sequence reads: CCAREIAGLAEAYEQYF. Written as DNA, the CDR3 is TGCTGTGCTAGAGAAATCGCAGGACTAGCAGAAGCTTACGAGCAGTACTTC.

This clonotype was seen ten or more times. This chain links TRBV20-1 with TRBJ1-1; D call uncertain. The CDR3 is made up of 13 amino acids. V shed 3 bases and J shed 3 bases, with 11 bases lying between them. Germline loops: CDR1 DFQATT, CDR2 SNEGSKA (reference sequence). CDR3 residues: CSASRVVDTEAFF. The CDR3 DNA reads as TGCAGTGCTAGTCGAGTTGTCGACACTGAAGCTTTCTTT.

This clonotype has a count of ten or more. The V gene is TRBV12-3 or TRBV12-4, the J gene TRBJ2-3, with TRBD2 as a possible D gene (6 bases). Trimming cost V 3 bases and J 2 bases, with 9 bases left between them. This CDR3 comprises 14 residues. The CDR3 spells CASSFAGNTDTQYF. The CDR3 nucleotides read TGTGCCAGCAGTTTCGCGGGGAACACAGATACGCAGTATTTT.

This clonotype was observed at least ten times. The rearrangement links TRBV29-1 to TRBJ2-7; the D is unclear. Trimming stripped 6 bases from V and 3 bases from J, with 12 bases between. Germline V CDR1 and CDR2: SQVTM, ANQGSEA. The CDR3 has 12 residues. The CDR3 here is CSVALDGYEQYF. The CDR3 DNA is TGCAGCGTCGCCCTGGATGGCTACGAGCAGTACTTC.

This clonotype was observed at least ten times. The genes are TRBV20-1 and TRBJ2-7; 9 bases map to TRBD2. Germline V gene data show CDR1 as DFQATT and CDR2 as SNEGSKA (reference sequence). The CDR3 runs to 16 residues. Trimming removed 0 bases from V and 2 bases from J; junction bases left unmatched: 8. CDR3 loop: CSARDLTSGFTYEQYF. CDR3 nucleotide sequence: TGCAGTGCTAGAGATCTGACTAGCGGCTTTACCTACGAGCAGTACTTC.

Ten or more counts support this clonotype. The chain combines TRBV5-1 with TRBJ1-1, with unresolved D. The V and J ends lost 1 base and 8 bases respectively, with 12 bases between them. The germline V gene has CDR1 SGHRS and CDR2 YFSETQ. The CDR3 consists of 13 residues. CDR3 protein: CASSLISRPEAFF. DNA for the CDR3: TGCGCCAGCAGCTTGATTAGCAGGCCCGAAGCTTTCTTT.

This clonotype was counted at least ten times. The chain uses TRBV18 and TRBJ1-1; D is unclear. Between the trimmed V and J ends, which lost 0 bases and 2 bases, there was a span of 10 bases. The CDR3 length is 15 residues. Germline loops: CDR1 KGHSH, CDR2 LQKENI. The CDR3 region is CASSPPARANTEAFF. The CDR3 region has the DNA TGTGCCAGCTCACCACCGGCCAGAGCCAACACTGAAGCTTTCTTT.